The TCR beta chain described here comes from a study of cytomegalovirus exposure and HLA in healthy donors. Study-wide results and limits: The study recorded over 150 TCR beta chains that were cytomegalovirus-associated. In vitro, three CMV-associated chains proved specific for CMV antigens.

Notes on this clone: Its antigen is as yet unknown.

V dropped 4 bases and J dropped 5; count of bases not matched to a gene: 5. The CDR3 consists of 14 residues. Per the germline V gene, CDR1 is SGHRS and CDR2 is YFSETQ. The PCR contained 60 Vbeta and 13 Jbeta primers. Clones were sequenced by immunoSEQ multiplex PCR, and TCRdb holds only the in-frame ones, with some missing. The table lists over 85,000 clones, over 65% of them singletons. This receptor was identified in a young man in good health and CMV-seropositive. The sequenced sample consisted of PBMCs. This sequence joins TRBV5-1 and TRBJ2-5, with 10 nucleotides matching TRBD1. The CDR3 DNA reads as TGCGCCAGCAGCCGACAGGGGGCTGTGGAGACCCAGTACTTC. It translates to CASSRQGAVETQYF.